This TCR beta chain derives from a study of T cells in Graves' hyperthyroidism and ophthalmopathy. This clonotype occurred a few times. Germline assignment: CDR1 MDHEN and CDR2 SYDVKM. V gave up 1 base and J gave up 4 bases, with 14 bases separating them. CDR3 size: 15 residues. Hyperthyroidism was newly diagnosed in patients aged 18 to 65 (duration under 2 months). From RNA transcripts, TCR beta CDR3 regions were amplified. HTBI primers were used for first-round RT-PCR of the TCR CDR3. TCRdb reprocessed the multiplex PCR reads via MiXCR and lists one record per CDR3 protein. Here the sample spans fewer than 350,000 distinct CDR3 sequences, 15% to 20% being singletons.

The sample comprised blood. This receptor was obtained from a woman in her forties or fifties with Graves' hyperthyroidism. The chain combines TRBV28 with TRBJ2-7; possible D gene TRBD2, 6 bases. This chain's CDR3 is CASSLSAGPRYEQYF. DNA of the CDR3: TGTGCCAGCAGTTTATCGGCGGGGCCCCGATACGAGCAGTACTTC.